The 3 T cell receptor beta chains presented below share a single source sample, sequenced in a study of T cell repertoires in cytomegalovirus infection. TCRdb re-called the reads with MiXCR, one entry per CDR3 protein. The data contain more than 500,000 distinct CDR3 sequences, about 17% of them singletons. Sequences were obtained from CD8+ T cells from PBMCs. All receptors derive from a human donor in good health (CMV status not recorded). Some clones in this sample may be carry-over from other donors' samples.

This clonotype turned up a few times. The V gene is TRBV4-2, the J gene TRBJ1-1; possibly TRBD1 for D (6 bases). Deletions cut 5 bases from V and 3 bases from J, with 16 bases between. There are 15 residues in the CDR3. CDR1 LGHNA and CDR2 YNFKEQ come from the germline V gene. CDR3 bases: TGTGCCAGCAGCGCATCAGGGGCATGGGACACTGAAGCTTTCTTT. The encoded protein is CASSASGAWDTEAFF.

This clonotype was counted many times. The chain employs TRBV7-8 and TRBJ2-3; TRBD1 is a possible D gene (5 bases). The CDR3 is 17 residues long. Germline lookup yields CDR1 SGHVS and CDR2 FQNEAQ. V was trimmed by 6 bases and J by 2 bases, leaving 21 bases between them. The CDR3: CASSLGLGQGYTDTQYF. CDR3 bases: TGTGCCAGCAGTTTGGGCTTAGGGCAGGGCTACACAGATACGCAGTATTTT.

This clonotype was counted ten times or more. The chain couples TRBV5-6 to TRBJ2-3, with TRBD2 identical over 7 bases. Germline assignment: CDR1 SGHDT and CDR2 YYEEEE. Trimming took 3 bases from V and 7 from J; bases not matched to a gene: 11. The CDR3 sequence is 15 residues long. Written as DNA, the CDR3 is TGTGCCAGCAGCTCCTGGGGCCAGCGGGGTTATACGCAGTATTTT. It specifies CASSSWGQRGYTQYF.